This is a list of T cell receptor beta chains from one sample in a study of T cells and Merkel cell carcinoma outcomes. Only in-frame clones appear in the TCRdb table, and some are missing; sequencing was by immunoSEQ multiplex PCR. The sample gives 8,000 to 9,500 clones, 80% to 85% of which show up once; about 2.5% is in the top ten. The sequenced material came from tumor tissue from Merkel cell carcinoma. All receptors come from a human donor with Merkel cell carcinoma. CDR3s include the opening cysteine and the closing phenylalanine or tryptophan. A D gene is named only where the DNA matches it firmly. Size values are once, few and many counts, or a class for expanded clones, and some rows have none.

CDR3 protein,CDR3 DNA,D gene,clone size,V gene,J gene
CASSLDDYSLEQFF,TGTGCCAGCAGCTTAGATGACTATTCCCTTGAGCAGTTCTTC,.,.,TRBV7-9,TRBJ2-1
CASSFTGSYGYTF,TGTGCCAGCAGCTTCACGGGTTCATATGGCTACACCTTC,.,.,TRBV7-9,TRBJ1-2
CASSPGIGSLHF,TGTGCCAGCTCACCAGGAATAGGATCCCTCCACTTT,.,.,TRBV18,TRBJ1-6
CASSYGQNNQPQHF,TGTGCCAGCAGTTACGGACAGAATAATCAGCCCCAGCATTTT,.,.,TRBV6-6,TRBJ1-5
CASSPGRNGDETQYF,TGTGCCAGCTCACCGGGGAGGAATGGTGACGAGACCCAGTACTTC,.,.,TRBV18,TRBJ2-5
CASSPPTGRSTGELFF,TGTGCCAGCTCACCACCCACAGGGAGGTCCACCGGGGAGCTGTTTTTT,.,.,TRBV18,TRBJ2-2
CASKGRQNTEAFF,TGTGCCAGCAAAGGACGACAGAACACTGAAGCTTTCTTT,.,.,TRBV2,TRBJ1-1
CASSLGGGASTDTQYF,TGTGCCAGCAGCTTGGGTGGCGGGGCGAGCACAGATACGCAGTATTTT,.,.,TRBV5-5,TRBJ2-3
CASSPGNTEAFF,TGTGCCAGCTCACCCGGGAACACTGAAGCTTTCTTT,.,.,TRBV18,TRBJ1-1
CASSDRALTDTQYF,TGTGCCAGCAGCGACAGGGCACTCACAGATACGCAGTATTTT,TRBD1,.,TRBV6-1,TRBJ2-3
CASSLLAGPMNTEAFF,TGCGCCAGCAGCTTGTTGGCAGGGCCCATGAACACTGAAGCTTTCTTT,.,.,TRBV5-1,TRBJ1-1
CASRVPLEGGRGYTF,TGTGCCAGCAGGGTCCCGCTAGAAGGGGGCCGTGGCTACACCTTC,TRBD1,.,TRBV6-1,TRBJ1-2
CASSLAQGTGGGQFF,TGTGCCAGCAGCTTAGCCCAGGGGACAGGGGGCGGGCAGTTCTTC,TRBD1,.,TRBV7-9,TRBJ2-1
CASSLWASGGASDTQYF,TGTGCCAGCAGCTTGTGGGCTAGCGGGGGGGCGTCAGATACGCAGTATTTT,TRBD2,.,TRBV5-4,TRBJ2-3
CASSARTGSLEQYF,TGTGCCAGCAGTGCCAGGACAGGGTCTCTCGAGCAGTACTTC,TRBD1,.,TRBV6-1,TRBJ2-7
CASSTGGQKYF,TGTGCCAGTAGTACCGGGGGACAGAAGTACTTC,.,.,TRBV19,TRBJ2-7
CASSKDRYYGYTF,TGCGCCAGCAGTAAGGACAGGTACTATGGCTACACCTTC,TRBD1,.,TRBV10-1,TRBJ1-2
CASRRTSNEAFF,TGTGCCAGCAGGCGGACTTCGAATGAAGCTTTCTTT,.,few,TRBV6-5,TRBJ1-1
CSVVTAEAFF,TGCAGCGTTGTAACCGCTGAAGCTTTCTTT,.,.,TRBV29-1,TRBJ1-1
CASSSGTYEQYF,TGTGCCAGCAGTTCAGGAACCTACGAGCAGTACTTC,.,.,TRBV27,TRBJ2-7
CASSDPRGVNTQYF,TGTGCCAGTAGTGATCCCCGGGGGGTGAATACGCAGTATTTT,TRBD2,.,TRBV19,TRBJ2-3
CASSYGGSQNYEQYF,TGCGCCAGCAGCTACGGGGGGAGCCAGAACTACGAGCAGTACTTC,TRBD2,.,TRBV5-1,TRBJ2-7
CASSEAVQAFF,TGTGCCAGCAGTGAAGCGGTTCAAGCTTTCTTT,.,.,TRBV2,TRBJ1-1
CASSTQRGQETQYF,TGTGCCAGCAGTACTCAGAGAGGCCAAGAGACCCAGTACTTC,.,once,TRBV6-5,TRBJ2-5
CSVLRGGTYEQYF,TGCAGCGTCCTAAGGGGGGGGACCTACGAGCAGTACTTC,.,.,TRBV29-1,TRBJ2-7
CASSYSRRNNEQFF,TGTGCCAGCAGTTACTCGAGGCGGAACAATGAGCAGTTCTTC,.,.,TRBV6-5,TRBJ2-1
CASSSRGGTGSNEQFF,TGCGCCAGCAGCTCGAGAGGGGGGACAGGGAGCAATGAGCAGTTCTTC,TRBD1,.,TRBV5-1,TRBJ2-1
CASSLVGRAGSYGYTF,TGTGCCAGCAGCTTAGTGGGAAGGGCGGGGTCCTATGGCTACACCTTC,.,.,TRBV7-9,TRBJ1-2
CSAIGSYEQYF,TGCAGCGCAATTGGGTCCTACGAGCAGTACTTC,.,.,TRBV29-1,TRBJ2-7
CAWSVQNQPQHF,TGTGCCTGGAGTGTACAGAATCAGCCCCAGCATTTT,.,.,TRBV30,TRBJ1-5
CASSFGQGGYGYTF,TGCGCCAGCAGCTTCGGCCAGGGGGGCTATGGCTACACCTTC,TRBD1,once,TRBV5-1,TRBJ1-2
CASSLGRTGTAGANVLTF,TGCGCCAGCAGCTTGGGACGGACAGGGACCGCTGGGGCCAACGTCCTGACTTTC,TRBD1,.,TRBV5-1,TRBJ2-6
CASSPGGSGANVLTF,TGTGCCAGCAGCCCCGGGGGTTCTGGGGCCAACGTCCTGACTTTC,.,.,TRBV7-6,TRBJ2-6
CASSSSGGNTGELFF,TGCGCCAGCAGCTCGTCAGGGGGGAACACCGGGGAGCTGTTTTTT,TRBD1,.,TRBV5-1,TRBJ2-2
CASSLENSPLHF,TGTGCCAGCTCACTAGAAAATTCACCCCTCCACTTT,.,.,TRBV18,TRBJ1-6